This T cell receptor (beta chain) was retrieved from a study of shared clonotypes between healthy human individuals. V was cut by 2 bases and J by 4 bases, with 4 bases left in between. Per the germline V gene, CDR1 is WSHSY and CDR2 is SAAADI. This CDR3 contains 12 residues. Using immunoSEQ multiplex PCR, the repertoire was profiled, and TCRdb retains in-frame clones only, with some absent. The sample lists some 1 million clones, approximately 72% seen once, with 1.4% to 1.5% in the top ten. The TCR comes from a man aged 18 to 30 in good health. Material: memory CD4+ T cells sorted from blood. Subset here: CD45RA-negative fraction. The rearrangement joins TRBV10-2 to TRBJ2-3; no definite D call. The CDR3 loop is CASSETADTQYF. Written as DNA, the CDR3 is TGCGCCAGCAGTGAGACGGCAGATACGCAGTATTTT.